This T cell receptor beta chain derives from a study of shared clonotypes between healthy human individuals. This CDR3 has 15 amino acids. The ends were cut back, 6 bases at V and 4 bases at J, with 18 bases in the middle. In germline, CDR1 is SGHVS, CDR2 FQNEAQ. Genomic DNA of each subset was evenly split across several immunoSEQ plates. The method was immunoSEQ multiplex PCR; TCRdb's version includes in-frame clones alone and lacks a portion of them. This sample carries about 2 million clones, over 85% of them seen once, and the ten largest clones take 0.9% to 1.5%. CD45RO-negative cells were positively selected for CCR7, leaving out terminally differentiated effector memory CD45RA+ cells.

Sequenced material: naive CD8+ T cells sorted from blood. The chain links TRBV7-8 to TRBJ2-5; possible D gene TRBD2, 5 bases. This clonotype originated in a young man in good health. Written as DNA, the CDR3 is TGTGCCAGCAGTGCGCAAGGAGGTTGGGGAGAGACCCAGTACTTC. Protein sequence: CASSAQGGWGETQYF.